This T cell receptor (beta chain) was identified in a study of blood T cell repertoires in COVID-19. In the study overall: Whether acute or convalescent, the COVID-19 samples came from the United States, Italy and Spain. Nucleic acid was either cDNA or gDNA, and it came from T cells, B-cell-depleted T cells, or PBMCs.

V lost 3 bases to trimming and J lost 2 bases, with 7 bases between them. The CDR3 is made up of 13 amino acids. Germline V gene sequence: CDR1 KGHSH, CDR2 LQKENI. Authors' processing steps: Reference gene primer amplification in the assay estimated nucleated cell counts. TCRdb's table, derived via immunoSEQ multiplex PCR, lists solely in-frame clones and lacks some. The D gene and trimming were derived from the DNA, and the V and J assignments and clone size from that table. The table lists around 80,000 clones, almost 85% of them singletons. The source of this sequence is a man older than 75 with acute or convalescent COVID-19. The source material was peripheral blood. The chain has TRBV18 and TRBJ1-1, with D tentatively TRBD1 (5 bases). CDR3: CASSPDKNTEAFF. CDR3 nucleotide sequence: TGTGCCAGCTCACCGGACAAAAACACTGAAGCTTTCTTT.